This T cell receptor beta chain was obtained from a study of blood T cell repertoires in COVID-19 (dated by TCRdb to 2018 to 2020). Regarding the research as a whole: Samples covering the acute and convalescent phases of COVID-19 were provided by collaborators in the United States, Italy and Spain. Sample metadata almost always included a de-identified subject ID, COVID-19 status, age in years and sex. Samples came from the ongoing ImmuneRACE study (first 160 participants) plus 1,254 subjects from 6 global collaborators. Subjects who had been exposed to COVID-19, were actively infected with it, or had recovered from it provided the deeply sampled blood TCRbeta repertoires that made up the dataset. The material from the prospective study consisted of cDNA or gDNA derived from T cells, B-cell-depleted T cells, or PBMCs. A freely available public database, intended as a resource for researchers studying the immune response to SARS-CoV-2, is where the repertoires were released. Where available, HLA class I and class II types were obtained from metadata supplied by the sample provider rather than from assay-based typing. General study outcomes and caveats: The quantity of clinical and demographic metadata differed by source and by participant and was supplied without curation.

Points on this clone: Its antigen is currently not known. No base-level quality is on record; no much larger clone is a single base apart.

The immunoSEQ Assay, a bias-controlled multiplex PCR, was used to amplify TCRbeta CDR3 regions from genomic DNA. Under the source paper's analysis protocol: The number of nucleated cells in each sample was estimated by amplification of reference gene primers within the assay. Sequence reads were collapsed and filtered to measure the absolute abundance of every unique TCRbeta CDR3 rearrangement. For each sample, productive Simpson clonality was calculated as the square root of Simpson's diversity index over productive rearrangements. Drawn from immuneACCESS, this table holds only the in-frame rearrangements with V and J called that TCRdb kept. Clones are partly lost; checked studies trace under half to an unresolved V gene and leave the rest unexplained. Clone size and V and J calls were adopted from that table, with D and trimming inferred from the DNA. This sample is represented by more than 110,000 clones; roughly 89% of them were singletons. The ten biggest clones cover roughly 4.3% of the sample.

Whole blood was collected in K2EDTA tubes by collaborating institutions according to the institutions' own protocols. For TCRbeta analysis, collaborators shipped samples in one of three forms: frozen whole blood, isolated PBMCs, or DNA extracted from either of those sample types. The specimen was peripheral blood. This TCR was recovered from a middle-aged woman with acute or convalescent COVID-19.

The CDR3 reads CASSLEGQNYNEQFF. The DNA sequence reads TGCGCCAGCAGCTTGGAGGGACAAAACTACAATGAGCAGTTCTTC. This chain is built from TRBV5-1 and TRBJ2-1; TRBD1 might be the D gene, on 6 matching bases. The CDR3 starts with the cysteine, ends with the phenylalanine, and has 15 residues. The CDR3 DNA has 45 bases and is translated from base 1. Between the V and J ends, shortened by 0 bases and 3 bases respectively, the junction contains 10 bases. CDR1 and CDR2, looked up from the germline V gene, are SGHRS and YFSETQ. Reference TRBV5-1 and TRBJ2-1 genes cover what lies past the CDR3, so the full variable domain is KAGVTQTPRYLIKTRGQQVTLSCSPISGHRSVSWYQQTPGQGLQFLFEYFSETQRNKGNFPGRFSGRQFSNSRSEMNVSTLELGDSALYLCASSLEGQNYNEQFFGPGTRLTVL.